The sequence of this T cell receptor beta chain was determined in a study of Tregs in tolerant kidney transplant recipients. Study-wide findings and caveats: Few patients were studied, so findings need validation in larger groups.

Some clones are missing from TCRdb's copy, which holds only in-frame ones; the method was immunoSEQ multiplex PCR. This sample's table has around 13,000 clones. Mixed chimerism was transient after nonmyeloablative marrow transplants from related graft donors. This CDR3 has 13 amino acids. Per the germline V gene, CDR1 is LGHNA and CDR2 is YNFKEQ. Note on this clone: Its antigen is unknown. A read error may account for a junction end that differs from germline. Sequencing ends 3 residues short of the CDR3 end; the germline J gene provides the rest.

The receptor was isolated from a human patient who received a combined kidney and bone marrow transplant. Some T cells may have originated in the graft donor. The chain has TRBV4-2 and TRBJ2-7; D is unresolved. Specimen: CD8+ T cells from blood (PBMCs), collected 6 months after the transplant. Incomplete CDR3 DNA: TGCGCCAGCAGCCAAGACGTCCTCTACGAG. This encodes CASSQDVLYE. The entire CDR3 reads CASSQDVLYEQYF.